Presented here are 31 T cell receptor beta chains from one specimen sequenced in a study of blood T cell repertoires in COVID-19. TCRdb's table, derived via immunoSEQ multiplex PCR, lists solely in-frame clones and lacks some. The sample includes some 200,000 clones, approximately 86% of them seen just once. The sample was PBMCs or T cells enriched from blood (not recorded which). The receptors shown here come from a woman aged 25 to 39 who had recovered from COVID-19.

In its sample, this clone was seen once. The CDR3, as DNA: TGCGCCAGCAGCGACCGGGACAGGGGTTACGAGCAGTACTTC. Amino acids: CASSDRDRGYEQYF. This chain joins TRBV5-1 and TRBJ2-7; TRBD1 agrees at 10 bases. In germline, CDR1 is SGHRS, CDR2 YFSETQ. V lost 4 bases and J lost 4; bases outside the gene matches: 5. The CDR3 has 14 residues.

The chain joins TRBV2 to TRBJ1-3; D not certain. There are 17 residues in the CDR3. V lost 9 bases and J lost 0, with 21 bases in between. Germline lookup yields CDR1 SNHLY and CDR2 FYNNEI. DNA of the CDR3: TGTGCCAGTGTACCTATTCGCATTACCTACTCTGGAAACACCATATATTTT. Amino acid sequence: CASVPIRITYSGNTIYF.

The CDR3 DNA is TGTGCCAGTAGTCTCGTACGGCATGGAAGCGACTATGGCTACACCTTC. This translates into CASSLVRHGSDYGYTF. V usage is TRBV19 and J usage is TRBJ1-2; no clear D gene. Germline V CDR1 and CDR2: LNHDA, SQIVND (reference sequence). V lost 5 bases and J lost 3, with 19 bases in between. The CDR3 has 16 residues.

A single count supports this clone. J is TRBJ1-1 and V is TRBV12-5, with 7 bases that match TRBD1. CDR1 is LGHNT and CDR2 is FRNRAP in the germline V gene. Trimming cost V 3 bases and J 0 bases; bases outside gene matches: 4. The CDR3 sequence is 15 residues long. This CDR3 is CASGFLTGLNTEAFF. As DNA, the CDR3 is TGTGCTAGTGGTTTCCTGACAGGGTTGAACACTGAAGCTTTCTTT.

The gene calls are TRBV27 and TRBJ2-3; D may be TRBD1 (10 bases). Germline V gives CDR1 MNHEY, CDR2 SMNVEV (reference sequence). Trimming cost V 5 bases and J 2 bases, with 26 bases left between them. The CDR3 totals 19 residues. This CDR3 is CASSGGTGERGLATDTQYF. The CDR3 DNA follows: TGTGCCAGCAGTGGCGGGACAGGGGAGCGGGGACTAGCCACAGATACGCAGTATTTT.

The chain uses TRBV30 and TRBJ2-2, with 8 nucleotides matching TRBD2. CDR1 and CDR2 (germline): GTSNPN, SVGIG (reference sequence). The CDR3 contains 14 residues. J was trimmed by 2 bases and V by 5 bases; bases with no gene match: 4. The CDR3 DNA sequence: TGTGCCTGGGAAGGGACTAGTAACACCGGGGAGCTGTTTTTT. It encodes CAWEGTSNTGELFF.

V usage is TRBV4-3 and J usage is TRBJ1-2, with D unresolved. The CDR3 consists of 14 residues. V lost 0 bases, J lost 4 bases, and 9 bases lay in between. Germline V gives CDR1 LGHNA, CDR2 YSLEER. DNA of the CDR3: TGCGCCAGCAGCCAAGACGGACTATCCTATGGCTACACCTTC. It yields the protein CASSQDGLSYGYTF.

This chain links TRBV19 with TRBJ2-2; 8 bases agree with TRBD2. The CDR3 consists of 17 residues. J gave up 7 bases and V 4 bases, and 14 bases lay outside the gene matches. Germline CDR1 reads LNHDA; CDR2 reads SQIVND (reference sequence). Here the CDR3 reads CASSTRRSGRRVGELFF. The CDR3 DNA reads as TGTGCCAGTAGTACCCGCCGCAGCGGGAGACGTGTCGGGGAGCTGTTTTTT.

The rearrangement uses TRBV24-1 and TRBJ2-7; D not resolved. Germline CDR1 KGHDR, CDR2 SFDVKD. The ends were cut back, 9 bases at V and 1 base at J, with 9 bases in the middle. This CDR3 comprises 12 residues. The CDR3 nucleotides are TGTGCCACCTCGGGTGGGTCCTACGAGCAGTACTTC. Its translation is CATSGGSYEQYF.

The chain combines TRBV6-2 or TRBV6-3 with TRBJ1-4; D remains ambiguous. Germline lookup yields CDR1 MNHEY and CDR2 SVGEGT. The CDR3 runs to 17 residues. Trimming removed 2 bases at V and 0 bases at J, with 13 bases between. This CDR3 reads CASSYNRVRTTNEKLFF. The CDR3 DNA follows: TGTGCCAGCAGTTACAATCGGGTTCGGACAACTAATGAAAAACTGTTTTTT.

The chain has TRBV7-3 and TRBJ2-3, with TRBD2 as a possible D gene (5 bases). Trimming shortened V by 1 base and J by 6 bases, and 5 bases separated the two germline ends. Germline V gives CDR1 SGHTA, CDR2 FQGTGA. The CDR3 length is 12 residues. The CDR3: CASSLSGDTQYF. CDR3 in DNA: TGTGCCAGCAGCTTAAGCGGGGATACGCAGTATTTT.

In DNA, the CDR3 is TGTGCCAGCAGCGTAGCTAGCGGGGGGTACAATGAGCAGTTCTTC. The encoded protein is CASSVASGGYNEQFF. V is TRBV9 and J is TRBJ2-1; the match to TRBD2 covers 11 bases. CDR1 SGDLS and CDR2 YYNGEE come from the germline V gene. The CDR3 loop spans 15 amino acids. J was trimmed by 4 bases and V by 0 bases; bases with no gene match: 0.

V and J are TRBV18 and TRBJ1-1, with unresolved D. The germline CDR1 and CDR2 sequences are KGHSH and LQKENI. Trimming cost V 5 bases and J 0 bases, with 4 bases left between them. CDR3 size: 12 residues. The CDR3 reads CASSAVNTEAFF. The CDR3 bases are TGTGCCAGCTCAGCGGTGAACACTGAAGCTTTCTTT.

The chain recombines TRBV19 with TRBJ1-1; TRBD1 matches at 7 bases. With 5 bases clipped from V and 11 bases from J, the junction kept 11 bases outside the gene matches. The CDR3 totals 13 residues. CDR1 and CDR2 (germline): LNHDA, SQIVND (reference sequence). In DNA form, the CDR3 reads TGTGCCAGTAGTGTACAGGGGCCTGCGGAGGCTTTCTTT. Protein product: CASSVQGPAEAFF.

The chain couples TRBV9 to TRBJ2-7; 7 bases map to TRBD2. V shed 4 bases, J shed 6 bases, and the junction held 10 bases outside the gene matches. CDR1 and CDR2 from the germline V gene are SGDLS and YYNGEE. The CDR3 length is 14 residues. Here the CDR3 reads CASSPTSVPSEQYF. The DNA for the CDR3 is TGTGCCAGCAGCCCTACTAGCGTTCCATCCGAGCAGTACTTC.

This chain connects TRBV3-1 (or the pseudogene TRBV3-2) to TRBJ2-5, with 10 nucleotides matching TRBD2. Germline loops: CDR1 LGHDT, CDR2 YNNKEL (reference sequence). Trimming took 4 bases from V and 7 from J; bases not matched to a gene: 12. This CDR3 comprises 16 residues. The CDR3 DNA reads TGTGCCAGCAGCCCGCCGGGAGCGGGGGGGCCCCCGACCCAGTACTTC. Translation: CASSPPGAGGPPTQYF.

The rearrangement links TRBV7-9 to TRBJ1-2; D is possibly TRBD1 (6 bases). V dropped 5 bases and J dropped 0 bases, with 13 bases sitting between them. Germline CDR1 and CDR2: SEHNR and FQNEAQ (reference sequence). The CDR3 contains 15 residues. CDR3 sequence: CASSPRQDPNYGYTF. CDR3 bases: TGTGCCAGCAGCCCACGACAGGACCCTAACTATGGCTACACCTTC. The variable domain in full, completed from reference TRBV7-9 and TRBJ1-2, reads DTGVSQNPRHKITKRGQNVTFRCDPISEHNRLYWYRQTLGQGPEFLTYFQNEAQLEKSRLLSDRFSAERPKGSFSTLEIQRTEQGDSAMYLCASSPRQDPNYGYTFGSGTRLTVV.

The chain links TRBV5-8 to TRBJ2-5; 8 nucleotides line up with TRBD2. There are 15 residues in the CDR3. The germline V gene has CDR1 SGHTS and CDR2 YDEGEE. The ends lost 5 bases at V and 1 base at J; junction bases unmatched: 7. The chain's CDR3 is CASRHGLAIQETQYF. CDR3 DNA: TGTGCCAGCAGACATGGACTAGCAATCCAAGAGACCCAGTACTTC.

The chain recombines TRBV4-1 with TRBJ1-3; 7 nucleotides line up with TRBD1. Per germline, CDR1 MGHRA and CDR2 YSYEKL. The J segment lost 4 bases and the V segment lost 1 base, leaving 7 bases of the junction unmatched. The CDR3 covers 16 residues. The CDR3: CASSQVGRGPGNTIYF. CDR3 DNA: TGCGCCAGCAGCCAAGTTGGAAGGGGGCCCGGAAACACCATATATTTT.

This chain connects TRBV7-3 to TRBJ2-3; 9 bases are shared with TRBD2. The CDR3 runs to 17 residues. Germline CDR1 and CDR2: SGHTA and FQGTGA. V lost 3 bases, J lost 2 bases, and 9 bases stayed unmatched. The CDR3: CASSFDLRLADTDTQYF. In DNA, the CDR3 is TGTGCCAGCAGCTTTGACCTGCGACTAGCGGACACAGATACGCAGTATTTT.

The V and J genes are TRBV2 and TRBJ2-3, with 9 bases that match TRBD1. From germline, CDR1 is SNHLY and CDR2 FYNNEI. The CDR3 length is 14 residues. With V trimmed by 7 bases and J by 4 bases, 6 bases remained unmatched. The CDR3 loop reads CASTDRGGADTQYF. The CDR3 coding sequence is TGTGCCAGCACGGACAGGGGAGGAGCAGATACGCAGTATTTT.

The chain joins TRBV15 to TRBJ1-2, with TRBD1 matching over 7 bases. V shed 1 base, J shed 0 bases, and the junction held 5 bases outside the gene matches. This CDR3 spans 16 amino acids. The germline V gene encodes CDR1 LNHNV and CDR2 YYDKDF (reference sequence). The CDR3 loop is CATSRGQGTANYGYTF. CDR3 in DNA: TGTGCCACCAGCAGAGGACAGGGTACAGCTAACTATGGCTACACCTTC.

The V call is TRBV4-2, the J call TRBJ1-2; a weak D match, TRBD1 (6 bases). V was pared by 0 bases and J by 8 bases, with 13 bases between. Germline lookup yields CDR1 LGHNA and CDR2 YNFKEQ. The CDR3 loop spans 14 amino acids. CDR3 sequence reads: CASSQDQGHRGYTF. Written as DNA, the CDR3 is TGTGCCAGCAGCCAAGATCAGGGGCACCGGGGCTACACCTTC.

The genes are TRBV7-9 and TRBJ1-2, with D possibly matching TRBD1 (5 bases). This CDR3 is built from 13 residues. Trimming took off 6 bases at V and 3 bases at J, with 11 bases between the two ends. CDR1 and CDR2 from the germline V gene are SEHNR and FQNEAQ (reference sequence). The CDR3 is CASRQGVDYGYTF. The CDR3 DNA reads TGTGCCAGCAGGCAAGGGGTCGACTATGGCTACACCTTC.

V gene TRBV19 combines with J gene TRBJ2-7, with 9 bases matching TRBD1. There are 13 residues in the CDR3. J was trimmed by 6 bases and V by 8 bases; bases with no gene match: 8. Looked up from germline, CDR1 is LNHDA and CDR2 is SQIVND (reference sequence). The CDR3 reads CASRPRDRVEQYF. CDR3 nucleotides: TGTGCCAGTCGCCCGAGGGACAGGGTCGAGCAGTACTTC.

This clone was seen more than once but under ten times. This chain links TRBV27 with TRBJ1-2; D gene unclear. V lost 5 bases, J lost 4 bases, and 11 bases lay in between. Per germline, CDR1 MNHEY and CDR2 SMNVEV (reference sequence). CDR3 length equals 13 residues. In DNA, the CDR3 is TGTGCCAGCAGTACCCGCAGGTCCTATGGCTACACCTTC. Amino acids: CASSTRRSYGYTF.

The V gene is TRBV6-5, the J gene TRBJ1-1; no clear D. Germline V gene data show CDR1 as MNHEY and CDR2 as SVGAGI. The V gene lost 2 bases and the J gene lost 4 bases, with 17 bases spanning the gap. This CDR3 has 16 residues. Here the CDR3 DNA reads TGTGCCAGCAGTTACGCGATCGGAAAACGGAGCACTGAAGCTTTCTTT. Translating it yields CASSYAIGKRSTEAFF.

The CDR3 DNA is TGTGCCAGCAGCTCTTCGGGACTAGCGGAAGAGACCCAGTACTTC. This gives the protein CASSSSGLAEETQYF. The chain joins TRBV7-9 to TRBJ2-5, with 11 bases aligning to TRBD2. There are 15 residues in the CDR3. Per the germline V gene, CDR1 is SEHNR and CDR2 is FQNEAQ (reference sequence). J was trimmed by 3 bases and V by 4 bases; bases with no gene match: 4. Based on the CDR3 plus reference TRBV7-9 and TRBJ2-5, the full variable domain is DTGVSQNPRHKITKRGQNVTFRCDPISEHNRLYWYRQTLGQGPEFLTYFQNEAQLEKSRLLSDRFSAERPKGSFSTLEIQRTEQGDSAMYLCASSSSGLAEETQYFGPGTRLLVL.

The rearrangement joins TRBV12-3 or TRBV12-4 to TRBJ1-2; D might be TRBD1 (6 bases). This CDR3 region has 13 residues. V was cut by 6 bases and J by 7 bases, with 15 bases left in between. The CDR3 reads CASRSTGFGGYTF. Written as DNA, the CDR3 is TGTGCCAGCAGGTCTACAGGGTTTGGTGGCTACACCTTC.

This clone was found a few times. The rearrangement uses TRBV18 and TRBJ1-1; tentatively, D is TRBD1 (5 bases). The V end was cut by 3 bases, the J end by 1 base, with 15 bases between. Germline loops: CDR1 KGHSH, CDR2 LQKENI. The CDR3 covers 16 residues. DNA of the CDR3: TGTGCCAGCTCACCCGGGACGGTGGGAGGGAACACTGAAGCTTTCTTT. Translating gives CASSPGTVGGNTEAFF.

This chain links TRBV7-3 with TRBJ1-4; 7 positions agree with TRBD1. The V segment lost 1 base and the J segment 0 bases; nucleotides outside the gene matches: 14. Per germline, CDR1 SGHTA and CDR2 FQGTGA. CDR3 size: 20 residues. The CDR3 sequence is CASSLKQGPGTAATNEKLFF. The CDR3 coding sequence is TGTGCCAGCAGCTTAAAACAGGGCCCCGGGACAGCCGCAACTAATGAAAAACTGTTTTTT.